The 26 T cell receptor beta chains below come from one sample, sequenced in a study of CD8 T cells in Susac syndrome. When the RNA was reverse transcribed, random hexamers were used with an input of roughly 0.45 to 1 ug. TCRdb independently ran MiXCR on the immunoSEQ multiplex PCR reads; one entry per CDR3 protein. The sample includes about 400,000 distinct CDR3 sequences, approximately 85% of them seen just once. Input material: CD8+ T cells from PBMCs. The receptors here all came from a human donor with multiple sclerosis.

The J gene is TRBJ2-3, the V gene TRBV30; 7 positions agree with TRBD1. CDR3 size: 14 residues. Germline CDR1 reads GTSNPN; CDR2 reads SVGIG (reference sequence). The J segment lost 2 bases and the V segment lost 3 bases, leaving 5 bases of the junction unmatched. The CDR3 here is CAWSDGTATDTQYF. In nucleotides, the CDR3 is TGTGCCTGGAGCGACGGGACAGCCACAGATACGCAGTATTTT. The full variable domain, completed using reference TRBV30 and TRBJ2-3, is SQTIHQWPATLVQPVGSPLSLECTVEGTSNPNLYWYRQAAGRGLQLLFYSVGIGQISSEVPQNLSASRPQDRQFILSSKKLLLSDSGFYLCAWSDGTATDTQYFGPGTRLTVL.

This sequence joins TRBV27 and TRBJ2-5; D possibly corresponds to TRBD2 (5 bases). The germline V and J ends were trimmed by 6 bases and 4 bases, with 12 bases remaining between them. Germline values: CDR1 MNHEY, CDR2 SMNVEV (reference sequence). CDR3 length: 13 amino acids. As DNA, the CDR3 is TGTGCCAGCAGCACGGGGTGGGGAGAGACCCAGTACTTC. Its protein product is CASSTGWGETQYF.

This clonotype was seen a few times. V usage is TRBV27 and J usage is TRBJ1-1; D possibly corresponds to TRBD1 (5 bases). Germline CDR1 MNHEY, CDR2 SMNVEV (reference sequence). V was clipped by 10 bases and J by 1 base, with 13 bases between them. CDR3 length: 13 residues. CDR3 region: CAIHPGGNTEAFF. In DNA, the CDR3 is TGTGCCATCCACCCGGGGGGGAACACTGAAGCTTTCTTT.

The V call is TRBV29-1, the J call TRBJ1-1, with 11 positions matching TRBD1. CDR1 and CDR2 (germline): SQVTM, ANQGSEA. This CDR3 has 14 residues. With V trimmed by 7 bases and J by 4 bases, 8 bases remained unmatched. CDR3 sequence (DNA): TGCAGCGCCTATCCGGGACAGGGGGTCACTGAAGCTTTCTTT. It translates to CSAYPGQGVTEAFF.

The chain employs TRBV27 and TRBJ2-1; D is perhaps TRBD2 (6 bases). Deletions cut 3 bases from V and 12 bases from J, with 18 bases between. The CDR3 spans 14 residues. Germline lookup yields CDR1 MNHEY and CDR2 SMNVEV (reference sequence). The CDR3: CASSLTGEVYGQFF. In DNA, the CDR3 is TGTGCCAGCAGTTTGACGGGAGAGGTTTATGGGCAGTTCTTC.

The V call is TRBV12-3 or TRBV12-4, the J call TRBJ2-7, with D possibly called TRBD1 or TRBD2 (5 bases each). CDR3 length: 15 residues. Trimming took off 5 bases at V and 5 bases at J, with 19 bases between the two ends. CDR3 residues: CASSKPGTDRNEQYF. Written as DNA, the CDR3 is TGTGCCAGCAGTAAACCCGGGACGGACCGAAACGAGCAGTACTTC.

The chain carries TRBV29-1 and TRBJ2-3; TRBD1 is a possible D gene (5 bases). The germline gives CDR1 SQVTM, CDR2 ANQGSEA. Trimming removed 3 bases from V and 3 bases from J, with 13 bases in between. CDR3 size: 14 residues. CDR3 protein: CSVDQGSRTDTQYF. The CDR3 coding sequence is TGCAGCGTTGATCAGGGCTCTAGGACAGATACGCAGTATTTT.

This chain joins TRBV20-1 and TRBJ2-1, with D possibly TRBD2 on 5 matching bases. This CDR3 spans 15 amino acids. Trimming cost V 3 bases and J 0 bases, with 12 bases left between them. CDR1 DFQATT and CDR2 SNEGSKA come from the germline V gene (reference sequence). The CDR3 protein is CSARDSETSYNEQFF. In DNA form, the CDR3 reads TGCAGTGCTAGGGACTCCGAGACCTCCTACAATGAGCAGTTCTTC.

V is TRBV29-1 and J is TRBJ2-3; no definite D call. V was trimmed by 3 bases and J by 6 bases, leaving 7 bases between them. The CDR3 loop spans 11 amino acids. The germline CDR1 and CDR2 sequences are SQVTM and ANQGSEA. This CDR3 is CSVDPPDTQYF. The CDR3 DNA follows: TGCAGCGTTGACCCCCCTGATACGCAGTATTTT.

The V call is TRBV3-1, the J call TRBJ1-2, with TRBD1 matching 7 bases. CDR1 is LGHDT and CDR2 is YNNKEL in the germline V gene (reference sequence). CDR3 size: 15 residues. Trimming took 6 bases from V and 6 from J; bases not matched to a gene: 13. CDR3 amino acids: CASSPLFDRVDGYTF. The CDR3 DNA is TGTGCCAGCAGTCCCCTTTTCGACAGGGTTGATGGCTACACCTTC.

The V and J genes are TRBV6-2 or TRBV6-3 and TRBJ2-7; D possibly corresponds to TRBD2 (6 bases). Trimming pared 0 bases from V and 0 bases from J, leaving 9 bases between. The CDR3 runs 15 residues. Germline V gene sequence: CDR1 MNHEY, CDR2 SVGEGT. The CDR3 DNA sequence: TGTGCCAGCAGTTACTCGGAAGCGGGCTCCTACGAGCAGTACTTC. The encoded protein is CASSYSEAGSYEQYF.

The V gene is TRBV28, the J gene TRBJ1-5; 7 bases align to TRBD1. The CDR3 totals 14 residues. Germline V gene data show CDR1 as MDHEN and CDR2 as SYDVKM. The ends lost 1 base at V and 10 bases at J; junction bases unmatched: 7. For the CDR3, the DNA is TGTGCCAGCAGTTTATCGGACAGGCCGTCTCCCCAGCATTTT. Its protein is CASSLSDRPSPQHF.

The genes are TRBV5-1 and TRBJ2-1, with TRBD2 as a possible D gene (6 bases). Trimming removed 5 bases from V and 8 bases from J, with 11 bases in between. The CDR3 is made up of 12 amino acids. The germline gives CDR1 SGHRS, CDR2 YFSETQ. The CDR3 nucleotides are TGCGCCAGCAGGGAGGGCCAGGATGAGCAGTTCTTC. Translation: CASREGQDEQFF.

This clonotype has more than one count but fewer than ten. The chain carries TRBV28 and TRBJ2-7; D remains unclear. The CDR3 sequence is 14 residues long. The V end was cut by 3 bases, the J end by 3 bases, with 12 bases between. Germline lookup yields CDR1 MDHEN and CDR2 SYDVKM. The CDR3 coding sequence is TGTGCCAGCAGTTTGGCGTACATAGACTACGAGCAGTACTTC. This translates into CASSLAYIDYEQYF.

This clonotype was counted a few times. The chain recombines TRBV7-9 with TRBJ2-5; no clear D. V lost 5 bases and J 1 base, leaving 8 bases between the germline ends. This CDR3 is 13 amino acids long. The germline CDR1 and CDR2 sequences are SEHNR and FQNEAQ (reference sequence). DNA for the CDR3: TGTGCCAGCAGCCCCCCTAGCCAAGAGACCCAGTACTTC. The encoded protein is CASSPPSQETQYF.

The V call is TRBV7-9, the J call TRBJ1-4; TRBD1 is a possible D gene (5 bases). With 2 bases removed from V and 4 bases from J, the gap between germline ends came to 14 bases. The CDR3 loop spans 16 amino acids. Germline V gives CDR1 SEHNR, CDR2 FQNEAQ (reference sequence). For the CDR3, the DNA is TGTGCCAGCAGCTTAAGAGTAGCAGGGAATAATGAAAAACTGTTTTTT. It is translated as CASSLRVAGNNEKLFF.

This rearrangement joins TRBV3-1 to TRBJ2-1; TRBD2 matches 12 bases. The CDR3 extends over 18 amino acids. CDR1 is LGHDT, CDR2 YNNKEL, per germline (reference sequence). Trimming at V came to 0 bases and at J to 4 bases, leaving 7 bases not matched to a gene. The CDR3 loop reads CASSQDALAGGVYNEQFF. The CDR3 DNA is TGTGCCAGCAGCCAAGATGCCCTAGCGGGAGGGGTTTACAATGAGCAGTTCTTC.

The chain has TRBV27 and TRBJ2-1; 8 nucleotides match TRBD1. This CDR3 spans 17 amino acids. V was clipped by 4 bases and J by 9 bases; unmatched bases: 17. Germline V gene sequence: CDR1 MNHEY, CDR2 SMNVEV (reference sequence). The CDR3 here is CASSSTNRGKAGLEQFF. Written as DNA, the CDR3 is TGTGCCAGCAGTTCCACAAACAGGGGGAAAGCGGGTCTTGAGCAGTTCTTC.

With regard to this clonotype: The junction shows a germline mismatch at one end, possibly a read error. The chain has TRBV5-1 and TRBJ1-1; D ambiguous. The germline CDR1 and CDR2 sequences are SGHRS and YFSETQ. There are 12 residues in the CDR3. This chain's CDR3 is CASSPGDTEAFF. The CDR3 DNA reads TGTGCCAGCAGTCCTGGAGACACTGAAGCTTTCTTT.

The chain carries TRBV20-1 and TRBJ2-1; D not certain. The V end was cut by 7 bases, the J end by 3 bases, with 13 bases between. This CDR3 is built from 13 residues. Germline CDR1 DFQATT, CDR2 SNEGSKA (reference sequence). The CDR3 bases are TGCAGTGTAGGCGGAGCCATCTACAATGAGCAGTTCTTC. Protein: CSVGGAIYNEQFF.

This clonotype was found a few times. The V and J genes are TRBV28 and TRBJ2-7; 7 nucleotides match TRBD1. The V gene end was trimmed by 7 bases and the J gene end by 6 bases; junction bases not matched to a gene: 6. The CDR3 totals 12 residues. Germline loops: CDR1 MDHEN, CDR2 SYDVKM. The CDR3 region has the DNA TGTGCCAGCACCCGGACAGGCCTCGAGCAGTACTTC. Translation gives CASTRTGLEQYF. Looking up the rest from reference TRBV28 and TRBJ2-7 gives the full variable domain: DVKVTQSSRYLVKRTGEKVFLECVQDMDHENMFWYRQDPGLGLRLIYFSYDVKMKEKGDIPEGYSVSREKKERFSLILESASTNQTSMYLCASTRTGLEQYFGPGTRLTVT.

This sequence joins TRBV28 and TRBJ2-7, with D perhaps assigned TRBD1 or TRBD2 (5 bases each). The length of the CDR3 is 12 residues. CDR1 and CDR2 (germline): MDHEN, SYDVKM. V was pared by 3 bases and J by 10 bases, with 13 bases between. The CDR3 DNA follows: TGTGCCAGCAGTTTTAGGTCGGGGCTTCAGTACTTC. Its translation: CASSFRSGLQYF.

The CDR3 DNA reads as TGTGCCAGCAGCTGTCCCGGGACAGGGACCTACGAGCAGTACTTC. Translation: CASSCPGTGTYEQYF. V and J are TRBV7-9 and TRBJ2-7, with 9 bases matching TRBD1. The CDR3 covers 15 residues. CDR1 is SEHNR, CDR2 FQNEAQ, per germline (reference sequence). Germline trimming cut 4 bases from V and 2 bases from J; bases unmatched to any gene: 6.

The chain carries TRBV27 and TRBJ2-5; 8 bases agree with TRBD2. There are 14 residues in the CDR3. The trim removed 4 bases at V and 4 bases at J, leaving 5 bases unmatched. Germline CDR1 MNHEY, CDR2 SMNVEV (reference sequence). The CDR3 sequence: CASSYLAGVETQYF. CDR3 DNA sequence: TGTGCCAGCAGTTACCTAGCGGGTGTAGAGACCCAGTACTTC.

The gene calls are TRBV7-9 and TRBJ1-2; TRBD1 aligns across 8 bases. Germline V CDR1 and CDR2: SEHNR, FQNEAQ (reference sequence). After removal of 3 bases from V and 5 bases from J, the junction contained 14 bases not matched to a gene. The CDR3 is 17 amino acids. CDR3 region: CASSFTATGDSLYGYTF. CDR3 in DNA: TGTGCCAGCAGCTTTACCGCGACAGGGGACTCGTTATATGGCTACACCTTC.

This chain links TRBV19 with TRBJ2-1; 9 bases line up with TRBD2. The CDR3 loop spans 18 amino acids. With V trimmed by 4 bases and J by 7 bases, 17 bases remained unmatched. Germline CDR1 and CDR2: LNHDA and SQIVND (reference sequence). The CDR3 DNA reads TGTGCCAGTAGTACATTTAGCGGGAGCTCCGGATCGTGGAATGAGCAGTTCTTC. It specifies CASSTFSGSSGSWNEQFF. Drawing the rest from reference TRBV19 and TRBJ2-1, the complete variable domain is DGGITQSPKYLFRKEGQNVTLSCEQNLNHDAMYWYRQDPGQGLRLIYYSQIVNDFQKGDIAEGYSVSREKKESFPLTVTSAQKNPTAFYLCASSTFSGSSGSWNEQFFGPGTRLTVL.